These 13 T cell receptor beta chains came from one sample sequenced in a study of neoadjuvant nivolumab and ipilimumab in lung cancer. Repertoires were generated with immunoSEQ multiplex PCR, while TCRdb's copy carries only in-frame clones and drops some. The sample lists 25,000 to 35,000 clones; 90% were seen once. The specimen comprised peripheral blood, sampled after neoadjuvant nivolumab, alone or with ipilimumab, at or shortly before surgery. These receptors were obtained from an adult with non-small cell lung cancer.

This clone was observed a handful of times. The rearrangement links TRBV18 to TRBJ1-2, with TRBD1 identical over 7 bases. Unmatched junction bases numbered 9, after V lost 6 bases and J lost 8 bases. Germline V CDR1 and CDR2: KGHSH, LQKENI. The CDR3 totals 13 residues. CDR3 DNA sequence: TGTGCCAGCTCCCCAACCGACAGGGACGGCTACACCTTC. Protein: CASSPTDRDGYTF. Full variable domain (rest looked up from reference TRBV18 and TRBJ1-2): NAGVMQNPRHLVRRRGQEARLRCSPMKGHSHVYWYRQLPEEGLKFMVYLQKENIIDESGMPKERFSAEFPKEGPSILRIQQVVRGDSAAYFCASSPTDRDGYTFGSGTRLTVV.

The chain employs TRBV4-1 and TRBJ2-1; a possible D gene is TRBD2 (5 bases). This CDR3 contains 14 residues. Trimming removed 1 base at V and 9 bases at J, with 13 bases between. Looked up from germline, CDR1 is MGHRA and CDR2 is YSYEKL. DNA of the CDR3: TGCGCCAGCAGCCAAGGGACTGGAGGTGGTGAGCAGTTCTTC. Protein product: CASSQGTGGGEQFF.

This clone occurred once. CDR3: CSAIRNTEAFF. CDR3 nucleotide sequence: TGCAGTGCTATTAGGAACACTGAAGCTTTCTTT. This chain joins TRBV20-1 and TRBJ1-1; D unclear. Deletions cut 4 bases from V and 1 base from J, with 4 bases between. CDR1 and CDR2 (germline): DFQATT, SNEGSKA (reference sequence). The CDR3 is 11 amino acids.

The chain carries TRBV9 and TRBJ2-5; maybe TRBD2 (5 bases). Germline CDR1 and CDR2: SGDLS and YYNGEE. The CDR3 runs 14 residues. Trimming stripped 5 bases from V and 3 bases from J, with 14 bases between. The CDR3 sequence: CASSLGLSEETQYF. CDR3 DNA: TGTGCCAGCAGTCTAGGACTTTCGGAAGAGACCCAGTACTTC.

This chain joins TRBV5-1 and TRBJ2-7, with 7 bases lining up with TRBD1. V lost 4 bases to trimming and J lost 5 bases; unmatched junction nucleotides: 3. Germline V gene sequence: CDR1 SGHRS, CDR2 YFSETQ. The CDR3 has 12 amino acids. This CDR3 is CASSRQGDEQYF. The CDR3 nucleotides read TGCGCCAGCAGCCGGCAGGGGGACGAGCAGTACTTC.

V usage is TRBV6-1 and J usage is TRBJ2-3; the D gene is possibly TRBD1 (8 bases). The germline gives CDR1 MNHNS, CDR2 SASEGT. Between the trimmed V and J ends, which lost 8 bases and 2 bases, there was a span of 17 bases. The CDR3 extends over 15 amino acids. In DNA, the CDR3 is TGTGCCAGCCTCACAGGGGGGGCTACCACAGATACGCAGTATTTT. It translates to CASLTGGATTDTQYF.

This clone was seen a handful of times. The sample contains more than one DNA sequence encoding this CDR3. The chain joins TRBV5-1 to TRBJ1-2; D is uncertain. The CDR3 runs 14 residues. The V gene lost 0 bases and the J gene lost 4 bases, with 10 bases spanning the gap. Germline V CDR1 and CDR2: SGHRS, YFSETQ. In DNA, the CDR3 is TGCGCCAGCAGCTTGGGCGGGCGTACCTATGGCTACACCTTC. It encodes CASSLGGRTYGYTF.

The chain recombines TRBV10-2 with TRBJ2-3, with a possible D match to TRBD2 (5 bases). The germline gives CDR1 WSHSY, CDR2 SAAADI. Trimming removed 3 bases from V and 4 bases from J, with 14 bases in between. CDR3 length: 15 amino acids. The CDR3 here is CASSDRASPPDTQYF. CDR3 DNA: TGCGCCAGCAGTGACCGGGCTAGCCCCCCAGATACGCAGTATTTT.

This clone has only a few counts. The chain is built from TRBV5-1 and TRBJ2-5; 10 bases line up with TRBD1. V shed 4 bases and J 5 bases; nucleotides not matched to a gene: 17. Looked up from germline, CDR1 is SGHRS and CDR2 is YFSETQ. This CDR3 spans 18 amino acids. The CDR3 DNA follows: TGCGCCAGCAGCCACAAAAGACCCGAGGACAGGGGGAGGGAGACCCAGTACTTC. Translated: CASSHKRPEDRGRETQYF.

This chain uses TRBV9 with TRBJ1-1; TRBD1 is a possible D gene (5 bases). Germline values: CDR1 SGDLS, CDR2 YYNGEE. Trimming pared 0 bases from V and 1 base from J, leaving 10 bases between. The CDR3 consists of 15 residues. CDR3 sequence reads: CASSVVGRENTEAFF. DNA of the CDR3: TGTGCCAGCAGCGTAGTTGGCAGGGAGAACACTGAAGCTTTCTTT.

This clone was observed a few times. This chain uses TRBV11-2 with TRBJ2-1; D may be TRBD1 (6 bases). Germline assignment: CDR1 SGHAT and CDR2 FQNNGV. V dropped 1 base and J dropped 4 bases, with 8 bases sitting between them. The length of the CDR3 is 14 residues. The CDR3 nucleotides read TGTGCCAGCAGCTTAGCCCAGGGGTACAATGAGCAGTTCTTC. It is translated as CASSLAQGYNEQFF.

The gene calls are TRBV2 and TRBJ1-2, with 8 nucleotides matching TRBD1. V lost 6 bases to trimming and J lost 5 bases; unmatched junction nucleotides: 8. The CDR3 totals 14 residues. The germline V gene encodes CDR1 SNHLY and CDR2 FYNNEI. The CDR3 DNA sequence: TGTGCCAGCAGGCCGGACAGGGTCCTTTATGGCTACACCTTC. Encoded protein: CASRPDRVLYGYTF.

The chain has TRBV25-1 and TRBJ2-2; either TRBD1 or TRBD2 may fit D (6 bases each). V lost 10 bases and J lost 3, with 15 bases in between. The CDR3 has 14 amino acids. Germline lookup yields CDR1 MGHDK and CDR2 SYGVNS. CDR3 loop: CATGGRVDTGELFF. CDR3 nucleotides: TGTGCCACCGGGGGCAGGGTGGACACCGGGGAGCTGTTTTTT.